These T cell receptor beta chains were read from a single sample in a study of beta chain features in type 1 diabetes. Method: immunoSEQ multiplex PCR; TCRdb's copy keeps in-frame clones and lacks some. The table includes some 410,000 clones, over 9.5% detected once. Sequencing was done on a sample of naive CD4+ T cells from blood. Every receptor here comes from a young woman in good health. The CDR3 runs from the conserved cysteine through the conserved F or W. D genes are given only for firm matches. The size entry is marked missing in some rows and otherwise reads once, few, many or a size class.

v_call: TRBV7-9
d_call: .
clone_size: few
j_call: TRBJ1-3
cdr3_length: 19
cdr3_aa: CASSSLHYRGKFSGNTIYF
cdr3_nt: TGTGCCAGCAGCTCACTGCATTATAGGGGAAAGTTCTCTGGAAACACCATATATTTT

v_call: TRBV19
d_call: .
clone_size: .
j_call: TRBJ1-2
cdr3_length: 12
cdr3_aa: CATNTANYGYTF
cdr3_nt: TGTGCCACCAACACAGCTAACTATGGCTACACCTTC

v_call: TRBV18
d_call: TRBD1
clone_size: few
j_call: TRBJ2-1
cdr3_length: 14
cdr3_aa: CASSPGTGVSWQFF
cdr3_nt: TGTGCCAGCTCACCCGGGACAGGGGTTTCGTGGCAGTTCTTC

v_call: TRBV28
d_call: .
clone_size: .
j_call: TRBJ1-2
cdr3_length: 13
cdr3_aa: CASRIGGAYGYTF
cdr3_nt: TGTGCCAGCAGAATAGGAGGGGCGTATGGCTACACCTTC

v_call: TRBV28
d_call: .
clone_size: few
j_call: TRBJ1-1
cdr3_length: 13
cdr3_aa: CASSLFQGAGAFF
cdr3_nt: TGTGCCAGCAGTTTATTTCAGGGAGCAGGAGCTTTCTTT

v_call: TRBV13
d_call: .
clone_size: few
j_call: TRBJ1-2
cdr3_length: 15
cdr3_aa: CASSRDPGGNYGYTF
cdr3_nt: TGTGCCAGCAGCCGGGACCCTGGGGGAAACTATGGCTACACCTTC

v_call: TRBV7-3
d_call: TRBD1
clone_size: few
j_call: TRBJ2-1
cdr3_length: 13
cdr3_aa: CASSSGGYNEQFF
cdr3_nt: TGTGCCAGCAGCTCAGGGGGCTACAATGAGCAGTTCTTC

v_call: TRBV11-1
d_call: .
clone_size: few
j_call: TRBJ1-4
cdr3_length: 15
cdr3_aa: CASSLALGVNEKLFF
cdr3_nt: TGTGCCAGCAGCTTAGCACTTGGGGTTAATGAAAAACTGTTTTTT

v_call: TRBV2
d_call: TRBD1
clone_size: .
j_call: TRBJ2-7
cdr3_length: 14
cdr3_aa: CASSTLDRGLDQYF
cdr3_nt: TGTGCCAGCAGTACTCTGGACAGGGGGTTGGACCAGTACTTC

v_call: TRBV4-2
d_call: TRBD1
clone_size: .
j_call: TRBJ2-7
cdr3_length: 17
cdr3_aa: CASSQGTQGKNSYEQYF
cdr3_nt: TGTGCCAGCAGCCAAGGGACACAGGGGAAAAACTCCTACGAGCAGTACTTC

v_call: TRBV15
d_call: .
clone_size: once
j_call: TRBJ1-5
cdr3_length: 13
cdr3_aa: CATSSIPNQPQHF
cdr3_nt: TGTGCCACCAGCTCTATCCCCAATCAGCCCCAGCATTTT

v_call: TRBV15
d_call: TRBD1
clone_size: .
j_call: TRBJ1-2
cdr3_length: 17
cdr3_aa: CATSRGSGGGGNYGYTF
cdr3_nt: TGTGCCACCAGCAGAGGCTCAGGGGGCGGAGGCAACTATGGCTACACCTTC

v_call: TRBV28
d_call: .
clone_size: .
j_call: TRBJ2-5
cdr3_length: 13
cdr3_aa: CASLPGTGWTQYF
cdr3_nt: TGTGCCAGCCTCCCTGGCACCGGATGGACCCAGTACTTC

v_call: TRBV5-1
d_call: .
clone_size: .
j_call: TRBJ1-1
cdr3_length: 15
cdr3_aa: CASSLVAGQNTEAFF
cdr3_nt: TGCGCCAGCAGCTTGGTGGCAGGGCAGAACACTGAAGCTTTCTTT

v_call: TRBV6-5
d_call: .
clone_size: .
j_call: TRBJ1-2
cdr3_length: 15
cdr3_aa: CASSYGRGANYGYTF
cdr3_nt: TGTGCCAGCAGTTACGGTCGAGGAGCAAACTATGGCTACACCTTC

v_call: TRBV9
d_call: TRBD1
clone_size: .
j_call: TRBJ1-2
cdr3_length: 15
cdr3_aa: CASSVMGQSNYGYTF
cdr3_nt: TGTGCCAGCAGCGTAATGGGACAGAGTAACTATGGCTACACCTTC

v_call: TRBV9
d_call: .
clone_size: .
j_call: TRBJ2-5
cdr3_length: 13
cdr3_aa: CASSVMDLETQYF
cdr3_nt: TGTGCCAGCAGCGTAATGGACCTAGAGACCCAGTACTTC

v_call: TRBV4-2
d_call: .
clone_size: few
j_call: TRBJ2-3
cdr3_length: 15
cdr3_aa: CASSPSLGSADTQYF
cdr3_nt: TGTGCCAGCAGCCCTTCTCTGGGGTCGGCGGATACGCAGTATTTT

v_call: TRBV9
d_call: TRBD1
clone_size: .
j_call: TRBJ1-1
cdr3_length: 14
cdr3_aa: CASSGRDRGAEAFF
cdr3_nt: TGTGCCAGCAGCGGCCGGGACAGGGGAGCTGAAGCTTTCTTT

v_call: TRBV4-3
d_call: .
clone_size: .
j_call: TRBJ1-2
cdr3_length: 16
cdr3_aa: CASSQDLGPTNYGYTF
cdr3_nt: TGCGCCAGCAGCCAAGATCTGGGACCAACTAACTATGGCTACACCTTC

v_call: TRBV9
d_call: .
clone_size: .
j_call: TRBJ1-1
cdr3_length: 14
cdr3_aa: CASSVATANTEAFF
cdr3_nt: TGTGCCAGCAGCGTAGCTACAGCAAACACTGAAGCTTTCTTT

v_call: TRBV6-5
d_call: .
clone_size: few
j_call: TRBJ2-1
cdr3_length: 14
cdr3_aa: CASSYSYKAPTQFF
cdr3_nt: TGTGCCAGCAGTTACTCGTATAAGGCCCCGACGCAGTTCTTC